These 23 T cell receptor beta chains share one sample of origin, sequenced in a study of cytomegalovirus exposure and HLA in healthy donors. PCR involved 60 Vbeta and 13 Jbeta primers. Assay used: immunoSEQ multiplex PCR; TCRdb lists only in-frame clones, some missing. Seen here are approximately 170,000 clones, under 85% observed once, and the top ten hold less than 2%. The source material was PBMCs. The receptors here all came from a woman between 18 and 29 years old in good health and CMV-seronegative.

This clone was seen a few times. One end of the junction is discordant with germline, which a read error may explain. The chain uses TRBV10-3 and TRBJ2-5, with TRBD2 matching 9 bases. Germline V gives CDR1 ENHRY, CDR2 SYGVKD. The CDR3 totals 13 residues. This CDR3 reads CAINERGEETQYF. In DNA form, the CDR3 reads TGTGCCATCAATGAGCGGGGGGAAGAGACCCAGTACTTC.

The rearrangement uses TRBV28 and TRBJ2-1; the D is unclear. Trimming took off 6 bases at V and 9 bases at J, with 9 bases between the two ends. The length of the CDR3 is 11 residues. CDR1 and CDR2 from the germline V gene are MDHEN and SYDVKM. The chain's CDR3 is CASSLSGEQFF. CDR3 nucleotide sequence: TGTGCCAGCAGCCTAAGTGGTGAGCAGTTCTTC.

The CDR3 sequence: CASSVDSSGNTIYF. The DNA of the CDR3 is TGTGCCAGCTCTGTGGACAGCTCTGGAAACACCATATATTTT. The chain carries TRBV18 and TRBJ1-3, with a tentative D call TRBD1 (6 bases). Germline V gene sequence: CDR1 KGHSH, CDR2 LQKENI. The CDR3 covers 14 residues. Trimming removed 6 bases at V and 0 bases at J, with 9 bases between.

This rearrangement joins TRBV6-6 to TRBJ2-7; D might be TRBD1 (6 bases). In germline, CDR1 is MNHNY, CDR2 SVGAGI (reference sequence). CDR3 length: 13 residues. With 6 bases removed from V and 5 bases from J, the gap between germline ends came to 14 bases. The CDR3 loop is CASRLNNRDEQYF. The CDR3 DNA is TGTGCCAGCAGACTCAATAACAGGGACGAGCAGTACTTC.

The rearrangement links TRBV19 to TRBJ1-5; TRBD1 is a possible D gene (5 bases). Between the trimmed V and J ends, which lost 2 bases and 9 bases, there was a span of 20 bases. Germline V gene data show CDR1 as LNHDA and CDR2 as SQIVND (reference sequence). CDR3 length: 16 amino acids. The CDR3 DNA sequence: TGTGCCAGTAGTATAAGAGGTCAGGGTGGGGGGGGGCCCCAGCATTTT. Its protein product is CASSIRGQGGGGPQHF.

The chain links TRBV2 to TRBJ2-5, with TRBD2 identical over 12 bases. V lost 8 bases, J lost 3 bases, and 7 bases stayed unmatched. This CDR3 spans 15 amino acids. Germline assignment: CDR1 SNHLY and CDR2 FYNNEI. CDR3 amino acids: CASLGRTSGKETQYF. For the CDR3, the DNA is TGTGCCAGCCTGGGGAGGACTAGCGGGAAAGAGACCCAGTACTTC.

The chain has TRBV6-5 and TRBJ1-5; 7 nucleotides match TRBD1. The CDR3 has 16 amino acids. Germline V CDR1 and CDR2: MNHEY, SVGAGI. J lost 0 bases, V lost 0 bases, and 2 bases had no gene match. For the CDR3, the DNA is TGTGCCAGCAGTTACTCATACAGGGGTAGCAATCAGCCCCAGCATTTT. This codes for CASSYSYRGSNQPQHF.

This chain uses TRBV2 with TRBJ2-3; D remains unclear. The germline V gene encodes CDR1 SNHLY and CDR2 FYNNEI. CDR3 size: 12 residues. Trimming removed 6 bases at V and 4 bases at J, with 8 bases between. The CDR3 sequence: CASRERADTQYF. The CDR3 nucleotides are TGTGCCAGCAGAGAACGGGCAGATACGCAGTATTTT.

This chain joins TRBV5-4 and TRBJ1-3, with D possibly TRBD1 on 5 matching bases. This CDR3 is 17 amino acids long. CDR1 is SGHNT and CDR2 is YYREEE in the germline V gene (reference sequence). Between the trimmed V and J ends, which lost 0 bases and 2 bases, there was a span of 15 bases. This CDR3 reads CASSLGAPGVTGNTIYF. The CDR3 bases are TGTGCCAGCAGCTTGGGGGCCCCGGGGGTAACTGGAAACACCATATATTTT.

This clone was observed a handful of times. The chain combines TRBV5-8 with TRBJ2-5, with 8 positions matching TRBD2. V was pared by 4 bases and J by 4 bases, with 9 bases of the junction left unmatched. CDR1 SGHTS and CDR2 YDEGEE come from the germline V gene. This CDR3 has 15 residues. CDR3 region: CASSRAGTSGETQYF. The CDR3 DNA reads as TGTGCCAGCAGCCGCGCCGGGACTAGTGGAGAGACCCAGTACTTC.

The chain couples TRBV6-4 to TRBJ2-1; possible D gene TRBD1, 6 bases. CDR3 length equals 13 residues. Germline V gene data show CDR1 as MRHNA and CDR2 as SNTAGT. V gave up 4 bases and J gave up 9 bases, with 13 bases separating them. The CDR3 DNA is TGTGCCAGCAGTGGTTCCTACAGGGCTGAGCAGTTCTTC. Protein sequence: CASSGSYRAEQFF.

The chain has TRBV20-1 and TRBJ1-2, with no clear D. Germline V gives CDR1 DFQATT, CDR2 SNEGSKA (reference sequence). V lost 8 bases to trimming and J lost 4 bases, with 11 bases between them. The CDR3 covers 11 residues. For the CDR3, the DNA is TGCAGTTGTCCCCTGGCCTATGGCTACACCTTC. Translated: CSCPLAYGYTF.

The J gene is TRBJ1-1, the V gene TRBV19, with D unclear. This CDR3 comprises 13 residues. CDR1 is LNHDA and CDR2 is SQIVND in the germline V gene (reference sequence). Trimming removed 3 bases from V and 5 bases from J, with 10 bases in between. CDR3 coding DNA: TGTGCCAGTAGTATGAGTAGAGGGACTGAAGCTTTCTTT. This translates into CASSMSRGTEAFF.

J is TRBJ2-2 and V is TRBV9; D is perhaps TRBD1 (5 bases). Germline V gene sequence: CDR1 SGDLS, CDR2 YYNGEE. This CDR3 region has 15 residues. Trimming took off 0 bases at V and 2 bases at J, with 8 bases between the two ends. CDR3 sequence (DNA): TGTGCCAGCAGCGTAGTAGGGGCTAACACCGGGGAGCTGTTTTTT. The encoded protein is CASSVVGANTGELFF.

This clone appeared once. This specimen includes other DNA sequences encoding the same CDR3. V and J are TRBV28 and TRBJ1-5, with 7 bases lining up with TRBD1. Germline trimming cut 4 bases from V and 1 base from J; bases unmatched to any gene: 1. This CDR3 contains 14 residues. Germline V gives CDR1 MDHEN, CDR2 SYDVKM. The CDR3 protein is CASSSGGSNQPQHF. CDR3 nucleotide sequence: TGTGCCAGCAGTTCAGGGGGAAGCAATCAGCCCCAGCATTTT.

This CDR3 is CASSSGTGWSYTEAFF. The CDR3, as DNA: TGTGCCAGCAGCTCCGGGACAGGGTGGAGCTACACTGAAGCTTTCTTT. V is TRBV7-9 and J is TRBJ1-1, with TRBD1 identical over 9 bases. CDR3 length: 16 residues. The trim removed 4 bases at V and 3 bases at J, leaving 9 bases unmatched. Germline V gives CDR1 SEHNR, CDR2 FQNEAQ (reference sequence).

V usage is TRBV9 and J usage is TRBJ2-6; 11 positions match TRBD2. The germline CDR1 and CDR2 sequences are SGDLS and YYNGEE. V shed 0 bases, J shed 2 bases, and the junction held 4 bases outside the gene matches. CDR3 size: 18 residues. The DNA of the CDR3 is TGTGCCAGCAGCGTAGGATTAGCGGGAGGGGCTGGGGCCAACGTCCTGACTTTC. Translating it yields CASSVGLAGGAGANVLTF.

The chain carries TRBV2 and TRBJ1-4, with D unresolved. The CDR3 consists of 12 residues. The germline gives CDR1 SNHLY, CDR2 FYNNEI. Trimming removed 7 bases from V and 7 bases from J, with 10 bases in between. This chain's CDR3 is CASTGLSEKLFF. Here the CDR3 DNA reads TGTGCCAGCACAGGTCTCAGTGAAAAACTGTTTTTT.

V usage is TRBV6-5 and J usage is TRBJ1-5, with 10 bases lining up with TRBD1. Germline CDR1 reads MNHEY; CDR2 reads SVGAGI. V dropped 5 bases and J dropped 11; count of bases not matched to a gene: 12. This CDR3 is built from 15 residues. This CDR3 is CASSPFDRGLMSQHF. The CDR3 region has the DNA TGTGCCAGCAGTCCGTTTGACAGGGGGCTAATGTCCCAGCATTTT.

This clone was recorded once. The chain carries TRBV29-1 and TRBJ1-1; possible D gene TRBD1, 5 bases. V gave up 6 bases and J gave up 6 bases, with 17 bases separating them. The CDR3 has 13 residues. CDR1 and CDR2 from the germline V gene are SQVTM and ANQGSEA. The CDR3 here is CSVNKGTRAEAFF. The CDR3 region has the DNA TGCAGCGTAAACAAAGGGACTCGCGCTGAAGCTTTCTTT.

This sequence joins TRBV7-2 and TRBJ2-7, with 10 bases that match TRBD1. Germline V lookup: CDR1 SGHTA, CDR2 FQGNSA. There are 14 residues in the CDR3. V was clipped by 3 bases and J by 6 bases; unmatched bases: 5. CDR3 DNA sequence: TGTGCCAGCAGCTTTGACAGGGGGCGCCTCGAGCAGTACTTC. Translation: CASSFDRGRLEQYF.

The V gene is TRBV9, the J gene TRBJ2-2; TRBD2 agrees at 7 bases. CDR3 length equals 17 residues. Germline lookup yields CDR1 SGDLS and CDR2 YYNGEE. The trim removed 2 bases at V and 6 bases at J, leaving 13 bases unmatched. CDR3 protein: CASSVPSGGSSAGELFF. The CDR3 DNA follows: TGTGCCAGCAGCGTCCCCTCGGGCGGGAGTTCCGCCGGGGAGCTGTTTTTT. Filled out from reference TRBV9 and TRBJ2-2, the complete variable domain reads DSGVTQTPKHLITATGQRVTLRCSPRSGDLSVYWYQQSLDQGLQFLIQYYNGEERAKGNILERFSAQQFPDLHSELNLSSLELGDSALYFCASSVPSGGSSAGELFFGEGSRLTVL.

This chain joins TRBV27 and TRBJ1-5; weak D call: TRBD1 (5 bases). Per germline, CDR1 MNHEY and CDR2 SMNVEV (reference sequence). This CDR3 is built from 14 residues. V shed 6 bases and J shed 7 bases, with 16 bases lying between them. The CDR3 bases are TGTGCCAGCAGCAACGCAGACAGAAGGCAGCCCCAGCATTTT. Translating it yields CASSNADRRQPQHF.